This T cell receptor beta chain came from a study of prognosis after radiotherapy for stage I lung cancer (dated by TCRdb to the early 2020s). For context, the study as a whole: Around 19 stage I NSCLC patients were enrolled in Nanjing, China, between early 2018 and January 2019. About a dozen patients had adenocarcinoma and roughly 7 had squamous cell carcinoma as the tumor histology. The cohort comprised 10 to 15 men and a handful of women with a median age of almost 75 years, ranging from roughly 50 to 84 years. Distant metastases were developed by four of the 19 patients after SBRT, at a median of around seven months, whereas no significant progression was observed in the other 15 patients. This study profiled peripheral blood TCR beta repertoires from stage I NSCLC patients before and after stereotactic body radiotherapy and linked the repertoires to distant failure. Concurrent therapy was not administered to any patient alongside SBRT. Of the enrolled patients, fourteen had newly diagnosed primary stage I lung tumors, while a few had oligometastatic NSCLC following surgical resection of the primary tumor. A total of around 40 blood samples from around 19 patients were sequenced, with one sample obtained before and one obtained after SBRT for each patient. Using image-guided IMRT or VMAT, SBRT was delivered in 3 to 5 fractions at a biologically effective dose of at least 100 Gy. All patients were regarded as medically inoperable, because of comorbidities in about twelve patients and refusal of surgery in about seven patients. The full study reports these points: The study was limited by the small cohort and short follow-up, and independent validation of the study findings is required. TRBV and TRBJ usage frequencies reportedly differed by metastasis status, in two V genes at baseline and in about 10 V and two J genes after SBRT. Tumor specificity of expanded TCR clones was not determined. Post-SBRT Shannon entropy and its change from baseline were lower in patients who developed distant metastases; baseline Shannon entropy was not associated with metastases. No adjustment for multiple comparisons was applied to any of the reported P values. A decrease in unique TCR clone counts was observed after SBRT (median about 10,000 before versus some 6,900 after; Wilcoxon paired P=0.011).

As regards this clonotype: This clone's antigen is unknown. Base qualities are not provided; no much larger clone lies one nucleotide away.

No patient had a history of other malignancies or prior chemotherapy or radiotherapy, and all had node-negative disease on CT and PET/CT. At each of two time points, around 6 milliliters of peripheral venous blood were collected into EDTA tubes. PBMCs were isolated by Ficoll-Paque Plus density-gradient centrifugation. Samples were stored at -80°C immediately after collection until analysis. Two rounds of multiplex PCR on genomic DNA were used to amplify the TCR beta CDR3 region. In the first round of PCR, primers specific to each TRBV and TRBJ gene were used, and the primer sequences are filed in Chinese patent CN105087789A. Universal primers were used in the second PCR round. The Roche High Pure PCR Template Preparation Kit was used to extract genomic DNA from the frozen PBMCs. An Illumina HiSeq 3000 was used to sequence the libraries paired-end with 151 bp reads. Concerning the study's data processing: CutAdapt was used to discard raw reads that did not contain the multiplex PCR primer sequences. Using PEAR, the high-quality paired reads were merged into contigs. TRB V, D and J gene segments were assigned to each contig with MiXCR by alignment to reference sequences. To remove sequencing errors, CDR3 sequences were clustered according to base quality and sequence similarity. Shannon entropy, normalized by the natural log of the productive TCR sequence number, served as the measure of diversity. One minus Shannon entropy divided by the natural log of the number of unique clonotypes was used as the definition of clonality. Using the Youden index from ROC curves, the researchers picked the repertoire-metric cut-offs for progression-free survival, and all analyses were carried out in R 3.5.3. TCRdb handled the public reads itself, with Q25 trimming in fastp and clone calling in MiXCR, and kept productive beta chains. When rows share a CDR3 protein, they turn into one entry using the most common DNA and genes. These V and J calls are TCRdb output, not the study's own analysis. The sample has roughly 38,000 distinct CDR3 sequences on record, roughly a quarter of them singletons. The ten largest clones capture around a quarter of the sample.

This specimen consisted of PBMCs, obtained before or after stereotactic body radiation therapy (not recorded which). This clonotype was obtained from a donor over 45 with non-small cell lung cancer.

The CDR3 corresponds to CSAPTVGTGVGSYGYTF. Here is the DNA: TGCAGTGCCCCTACCGTGGGGACAGGGGTCGGAAGCTATGGCTACACCTTC. Rearrangement joined TRBV20-1 to TRBJ1-2, and TRBD1 matches 10 of the central bases. Including cysteine and phenylalanine, the CDR3 has 17 amino acids. The retained sequence is limited to the CDR3, 51 bases, with the frame set at the first base. Trimming takes 6 bases off V and 4 bases off J; junction bases not matched to a gene: 17. The CDR1 and CDR2 encoded by the germline V gene (reference sequence) are DFQATT and SNEGSKA.